The source of this TCR beta chain is a study of T cell changes during pregnancy in multiple sclerosis. The protocol was immunoSEQ multiplex PCR, while the TCRdb copy is restricted to in-frame clones and leaves out a portion. The sample has tens of thousands of clones; roughly nine tenths are singletons. CDR1 and CDR2 from the germline V gene are SGHNT and YENEEA. Unmatched junction bases numbered 5, after V lost 4 bases and J lost 4 bases. The CDR3 consists of 14 residues. Sequenced here: CD4+ T cells from peripheral blood mononuclear cells, sampled after pregnancy. The chain links TRBV11-3 to TRBJ1-1, with TRBD1 matching over 8 bases. The receptor was isolated from a female donor in good health, enrolled as a control in a pregnancy study. The CDR3 region is CASSSQGGSTEAFF. Here the CDR3 DNA reads TGTGCCAGCAGCTCACAGGGGGGAAGCACTGAAGCTTTCTTT.